This T cell receptor (beta chain) was sequenced during a study of shared clonotypes between healthy human individuals (dated by TCRdb to 2018 to 2020). For the wider study: The cohort comprised two women and a few men aged 18 to 49 years. Per donor, leukapheresis produced somewhere between about 0.94 and 9.5 billion PBMCs. For each donor, CD4 naive and CD4 memory were each run on three plates, CD8 naive on two plates, and CD8 memory on one plate. Blood TCR repertoires of five healthy adults were deeply sequenced to estimate repertoire size and the extent of clonotype sharing between individuals. Different laboratories and diverse techniques were used to prepare libraries and sequence TCR repertoires, to increase sequencing depth and limit assay-specific biases. Summary of the overall study and its limitations: Pairwise subsampling indicated that sequencing depth was expected to affect the degree of clonotype sharing among donors. Sampling was restricted to blood, and TCR repertoires in tissues likely differ from the TCR repertoires found in blood. Because the study included only a small number of donors, the genetic and exposure-history diversity represented was limited. Clonotypes shared by all four sorted-subset donors showed higher generation probabilities than non-shared clonotypes. Rarefaction of sorted-subset datasets indicated incomplete sequencing despite the large sequencing depth. When a few donors were compared, the shared fraction of clonotypes was roughly 4.8% for naive CD4, around 4% for naive CD8, 2.3% for memory CD4, and around 0.37% for memory CD8. Naive subsets generally had larger estimated clonotype richness than memory subsets.

The donors were healthy, HIV-negative adults with no recently reported acute infections or vaccinations. Every donor was a Caucasian adult residing in Nashville, Tennessee, USA. CD4+ T cells were enriched by magnetic negative selection; naive cells were then positively selected on CD45RA, and the negative fraction formed the memory subset. After blood collection by leukapheresis, PBMCs were isolated using Ficoll-Histopaque density gradient centrifugation and then cryopreserved in the vapor phase of liquid nitrogen. Analytical flow cytometry was used to check the purity and quantity of each magnetically sorted T cell population. Genomic DNA was isolated from each sorted fraction and quantified by UV absorbance on a Nanodrop 2000c. Concerning this clone itself: No cognate antigen has been identified for it. Nothing much larger sits one base from this clone, and base qualities are not available.

TCR CDR3 regions were amplified from genomic DNA by multiplex PCR using the deep immunoSEQ assay. Extracted genomic DNA from each cell subset was distributed evenly across all wells of several immunoSEQ 96-well plates, and each plate was treated as a replicate. Each replicate PCR for sorted subsets received around 200 ng genomic DNA, equal to tens of thousands of T cell genomes. The purified libraries were quantified using a Qubit 3.0 fluorometer, sized with a Bioanalyzer 2100, and then quantified again using the KAPA Library Quantification kit. Each immunoSEQ 96-well plate was sequenced on its own single-read 150-cycle Illumina NextSeq 550 flow cell. Turning to the authors' computational methods: Because only junctional sequences without quality scores were contained in the immunoSEQ output, filtering matching that applied to full-length reads could not be performed. Sequences were annotated with PyIR, a Python wrapper for IgBLAST v1.9, using IMGT germline references to assign V/J genes and CDR3. Reads were filtered out if the reads had weak V/J assignments (E-value above 1e-6), no CDR3, stop codons, out-of-frame junctions, or ambiguous translated residues. V3J clonotypes were defined by identical inferred V gene, J gene, and CDR3 amino acid sequence. The percentage overlap between two repertoires was calculated by dividing the number of shared unique clonotypes by the size of the smaller repertoire. Three approaches were used to assess repertoire richness: RTK rarefaction, the Chao1 estimator, and Recon v2.1 estimates of unobserved clonotypes. For all TCRbeta clonotypes obtained by the gDNA method from several donors, generation probabilities were computed with OLGA. TCRdb's version of the immuneACCESS table is confined to in-frame rearrangements and falls short of the full clone set. An unresolved V gene accounts for under half of the shortfall where checked; the remainder is of unknown origin. The DNA gave D and trimming, while V, J and clone size come from that table. This sample has some 1,600,000 clones in its table, and roughly 98% of those were observed once. The leading ten clones occupy roughly 0.45% of the sample.

From its cysteine to its phenylalanine, the CDR3 spans 15 amino acids. The DNA shown is the 45-base CDR3, in frame from base 1. Reading the germline V gene gives CDR1 MDHEN and CDR2 SYDVKM. The junction shows trimming of 2 bases on V and 0 bases on J, plus 9 bases between the germline ends. Sequenced material: naive CD4+ T cells sorted from blood. The cell subset or site label on this specimen signifies: CD45RA+ positively selected. This clonotype was sampled from a young man in good health. Here the chain combines TRBV28 and TRBJ2-3, with the D segment identity uncertain. The CDR3 loop reads CASSLIGRSTDTQYF. The nucleotide sequence is TGTGCCAGCAGTTTAATTGGACGAAGCACAGATACGCAGTATTTT.